The rows below give T cell receptor beta chains drawn from one sample of a study of T cells in Graves' hyperthyroidism and ophthalmopathy. TCRdb independently ran MiXCR on the multiplex PCR reads; one entry per CDR3 protein. The sample lists 350,000 or so distinct CDR3 sequences, around a sixth occurring once. The sequenced material came from blood. Source of these receptors: a woman aged 40 to 55 with Graves' ophthalmopathy. The CDR3 runs from the conserved cysteine through the conserved F or W. D genes are given only for firm matches. Only some rows state a clone size, as once, few, many or a class for expanded clones.

.,.,TRBJ1-3,TRBV6-1,TGTGCCAGCAGTAGGGACCTAAACTCTGGAAACACCATATATTTT,CASSRDLNSGNTIYF
TRBD1,.,TRBJ1-5,TRBV24-1,TGTGCCACCAGTGATTCCCGGGACAGGGAGTTTAGTCAGCCCCAGCATTTT,CATSDSRDREFSQPQHF
.,many,TRBJ2-5,TRBV5-1,TGCGCCAGCAGACTTACCGGGAGACAAGAGACCCAGTACTTC,CASRLTGRQETQYF
TRBD2,.,TRBJ2-7,TRBV19,TGTGCCAGCCAGAAGACTAGCGGGAGAGGGGGTTTCGGATACGAGCAGTACTTC,CASQKTSGRGGFGYEQYF
.,.,TRBJ2-7,TRBV7-2,TGTGCCAGCAGCATAGCGGACGCGGAAGAGCAGTACTTC,CASSIADAEEQYF
.,many,TRBJ2-5,TRBV15,TGTGCCACCAACCAGTGGGGAGAGACCCAGTACTTC,CATNQWGETQYF
.,.,TRBJ2-5,TRBV20-1,TGCAGTGCTAGAGTAGGGGGGCGGCCAGAGACCCAGTACTTC,CSARVGGRPETQYF
TRBD1,many,TRBJ1-1,TRBV2,TGTGCCAGCAGCCGCAGCTCCCTACAGGGGTCGAGCACTGAAGCTTTCTTT,CASSRSSLQGSSTEAFF
TRBD1,many,TRBJ1-2,TRBV6-5,TGTGCCAGCAAAAGGACAGGGGCCACCTATGGCTACACCTTC,CASKRTGATYGYTF
.,.,TRBJ2-7,TRBV5-1,TGCGCCAGCAGCTTTAAGACAGAGCAGTACTTC,CASSFKTEQYF
.,many,TRBJ2-7,TRBV2,TGTGCCAGCAGTGCAACCCTAGCGAAATCCTACGAGCAGTACTTC,CASSATLAKSYEQYF